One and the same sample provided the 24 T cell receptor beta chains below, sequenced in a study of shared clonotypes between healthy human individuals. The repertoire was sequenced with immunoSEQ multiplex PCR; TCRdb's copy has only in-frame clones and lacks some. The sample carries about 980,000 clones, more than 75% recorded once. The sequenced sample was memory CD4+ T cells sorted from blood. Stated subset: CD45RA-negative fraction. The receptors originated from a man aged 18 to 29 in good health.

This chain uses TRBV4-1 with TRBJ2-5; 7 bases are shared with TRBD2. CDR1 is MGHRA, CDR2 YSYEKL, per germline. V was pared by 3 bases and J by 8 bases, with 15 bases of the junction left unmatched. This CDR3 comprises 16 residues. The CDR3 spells CASSQSGLGSRVTQYF. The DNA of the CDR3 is TGCGCCAGCAGCCAGAGCGGACTAGGGTCTCGTGTAACCCAGTACTTC.

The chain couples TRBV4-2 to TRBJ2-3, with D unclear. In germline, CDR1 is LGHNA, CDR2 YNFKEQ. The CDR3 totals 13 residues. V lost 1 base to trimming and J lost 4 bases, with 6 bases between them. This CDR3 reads CASSQVGPDTQYF. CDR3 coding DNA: TGTGCCAGCAGCCAAGTGGGCCCAGATACGCAGTATTTT.

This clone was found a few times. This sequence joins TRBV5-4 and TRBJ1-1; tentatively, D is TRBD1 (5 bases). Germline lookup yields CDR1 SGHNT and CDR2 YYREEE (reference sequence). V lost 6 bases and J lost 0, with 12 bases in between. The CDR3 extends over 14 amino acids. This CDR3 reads CASTVDRMNTEAFF. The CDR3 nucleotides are TGTGCCAGCACCGTCGACAGAATGAACACTGAAGCTTTCTTT.

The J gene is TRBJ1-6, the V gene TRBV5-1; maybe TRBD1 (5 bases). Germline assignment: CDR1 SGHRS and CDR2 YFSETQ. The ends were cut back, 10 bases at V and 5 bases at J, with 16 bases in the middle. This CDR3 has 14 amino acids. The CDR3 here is CASRPRGDNSPLHF. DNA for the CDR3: TGCGCCTCCCGGCCACGGGGGGATAATTCACCCCTCCACTTT. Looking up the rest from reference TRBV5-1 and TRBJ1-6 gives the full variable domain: KAGVTQTPRYLIKTRGQQVTLSCSPISGHRSVSWYQQTPGQGLQFLFEYFSETQRNKGNFPGRFSGRQFSNSRSEMNVSTLELGDSALYLCASRPRGDNSPLHFGNGTRLTVT.

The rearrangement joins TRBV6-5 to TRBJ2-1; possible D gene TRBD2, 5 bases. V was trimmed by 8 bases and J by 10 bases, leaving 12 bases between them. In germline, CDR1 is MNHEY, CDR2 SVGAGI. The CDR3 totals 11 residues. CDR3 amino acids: CASGPEREQFF. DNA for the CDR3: TGTGCCAGCGGGCCTGAGCGGGAGCAGTTCTTC.

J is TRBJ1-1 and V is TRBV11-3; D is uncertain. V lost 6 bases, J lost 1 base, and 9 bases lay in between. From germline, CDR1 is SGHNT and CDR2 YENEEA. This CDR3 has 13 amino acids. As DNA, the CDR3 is TGTGCCAGCAGTAGTCACAAGAACACTGAAGCTTTCTTT. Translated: CASSSHKNTEAFF.

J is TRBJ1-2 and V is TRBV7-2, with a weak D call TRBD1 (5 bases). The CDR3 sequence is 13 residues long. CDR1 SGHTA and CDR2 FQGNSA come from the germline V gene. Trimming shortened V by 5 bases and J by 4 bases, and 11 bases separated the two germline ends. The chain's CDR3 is CASSTRVLYGYTF. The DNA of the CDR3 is TGTGCCAGCAGCACCAGGGTCCTCTATGGCTACACCTTC.

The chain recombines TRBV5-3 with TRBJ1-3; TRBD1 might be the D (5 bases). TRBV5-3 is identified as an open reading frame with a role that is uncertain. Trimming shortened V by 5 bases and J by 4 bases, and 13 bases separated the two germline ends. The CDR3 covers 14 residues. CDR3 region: CARSRAWDGNTIYF. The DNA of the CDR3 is TGTGCCAGAAGTAGAGCGTGGGACGGAAACACCATATATTTT.

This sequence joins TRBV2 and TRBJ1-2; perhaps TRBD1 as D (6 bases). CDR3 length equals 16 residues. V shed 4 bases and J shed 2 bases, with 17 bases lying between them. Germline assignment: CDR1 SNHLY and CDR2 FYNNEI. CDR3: CASSGGWGAENYGYTF. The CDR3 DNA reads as TGTGCCAGCAGTGGTGGGTGGGGGGCAGAGAACTATGGCTACACCTTC.

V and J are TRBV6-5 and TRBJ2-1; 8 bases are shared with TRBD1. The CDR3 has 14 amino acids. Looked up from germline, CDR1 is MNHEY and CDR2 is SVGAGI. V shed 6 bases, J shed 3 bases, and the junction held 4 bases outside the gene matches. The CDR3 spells CASRSTGGYNEQFF. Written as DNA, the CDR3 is TGTGCCAGCAGATCTACAGGGGGCTACAATGAGCAGTTCTTC.

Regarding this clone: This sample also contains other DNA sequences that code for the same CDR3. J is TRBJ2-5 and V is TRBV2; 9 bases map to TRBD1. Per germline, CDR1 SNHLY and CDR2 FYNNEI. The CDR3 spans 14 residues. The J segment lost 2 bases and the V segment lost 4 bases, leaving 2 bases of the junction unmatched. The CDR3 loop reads CASSVGQGQETQYF. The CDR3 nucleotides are TGTGCCAGCAGTGTGGGACAGGGACAAGAGACCCAGTACTTC.

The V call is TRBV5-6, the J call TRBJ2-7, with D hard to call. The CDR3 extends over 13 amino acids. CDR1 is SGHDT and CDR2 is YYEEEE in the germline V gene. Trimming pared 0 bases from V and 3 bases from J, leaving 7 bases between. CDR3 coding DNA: TGTGCCAGCAGCTTGGGGAACGACTACGAGCAGTACTTC. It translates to CASSLGNDYEQYF.

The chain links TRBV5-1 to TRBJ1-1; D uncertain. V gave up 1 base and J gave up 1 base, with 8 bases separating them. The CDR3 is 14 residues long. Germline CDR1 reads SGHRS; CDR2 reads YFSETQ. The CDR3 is CASSLPGGNTEAFF. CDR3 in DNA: TGCGCCAGCAGCTTGCCCGGTGGGAACACTGAAGCTTTCTTT.

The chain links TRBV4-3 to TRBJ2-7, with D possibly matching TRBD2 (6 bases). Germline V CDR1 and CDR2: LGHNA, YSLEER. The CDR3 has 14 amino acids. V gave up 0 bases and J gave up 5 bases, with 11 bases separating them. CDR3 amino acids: CASSQDIGGNEQYF. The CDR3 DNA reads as TGCGCCAGCAGCCAAGATATTGGAGGGAACGAGCAGTACTTC.

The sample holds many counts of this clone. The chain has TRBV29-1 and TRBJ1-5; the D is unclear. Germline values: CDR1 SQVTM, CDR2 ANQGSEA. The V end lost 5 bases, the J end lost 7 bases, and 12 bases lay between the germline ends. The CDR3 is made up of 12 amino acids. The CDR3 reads CSVLEGTQPQHF. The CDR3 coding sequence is TGCAGCGTTTTGGAGGGTACCCAGCCCCAGCATTTT.

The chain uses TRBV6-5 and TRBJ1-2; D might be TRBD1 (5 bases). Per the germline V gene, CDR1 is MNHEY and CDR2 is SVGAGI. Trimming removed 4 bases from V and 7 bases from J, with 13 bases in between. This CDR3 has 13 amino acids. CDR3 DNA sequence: TGTGCCAGCAGTTCCGGAGGGGATCGTGGCTACACCTTC. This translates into CASSSGGDRGYTF.

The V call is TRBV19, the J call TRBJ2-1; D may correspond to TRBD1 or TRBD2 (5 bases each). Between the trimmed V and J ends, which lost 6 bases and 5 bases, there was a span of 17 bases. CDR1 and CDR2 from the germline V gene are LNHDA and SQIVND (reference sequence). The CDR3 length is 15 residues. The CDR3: CASRKDTGANNEQFF. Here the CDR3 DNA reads TGTGCCAGTAGAAAGGATACCGGGGCCAACAATGAGCAGTTCTTC.

CDR3 in DNA: TGTGCCAGCAGCTCGGCTCAGGAAATCTCTGGAAACACCATATATTTT. Translated: CASSSAQEISGNTIYF. J is TRBJ1-3 and V is TRBV11-2; no clear D gene. The CDR3 runs to 16 residues. Deletions cut 4 bases from V and 0 bases from J, with 13 bases between. The germline V gene has CDR1 SGHAT and CDR2 FQNNGV.

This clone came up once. CDR3 coding DNA: TGTGCCAGCAATTACAGACACTCCTACGAGCAGTACTTC. Residues: CASNYRHSYEQYF. The rearrangement links TRBV28 to TRBJ2-7, with no clear D. Germline V lookup: CDR1 MDHEN, CDR2 SYDVKM. The CDR3 contains 13 residues. Deletions cut 7 bases from V and 0 bases from J, with 10 bases between.

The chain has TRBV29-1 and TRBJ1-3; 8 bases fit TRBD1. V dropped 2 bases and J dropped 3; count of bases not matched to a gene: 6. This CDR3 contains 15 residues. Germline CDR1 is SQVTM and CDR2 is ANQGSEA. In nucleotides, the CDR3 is TGCAGCGTTGAAACTGCAGGGGGCTTTGGAAACACCATATATTTT. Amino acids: CSVETAGGFGNTIYF. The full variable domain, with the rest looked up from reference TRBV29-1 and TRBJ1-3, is SAVISQKPSRDICQRGTSLTIQCQVDSQVTMMFWYRQQPGQSLTLIATANQGSEATYESGFVIDKFPISRPNLTFSTLTVSNMSPEDSSIYLCSVETAGGFGNTIYFGEGSWLTVV.

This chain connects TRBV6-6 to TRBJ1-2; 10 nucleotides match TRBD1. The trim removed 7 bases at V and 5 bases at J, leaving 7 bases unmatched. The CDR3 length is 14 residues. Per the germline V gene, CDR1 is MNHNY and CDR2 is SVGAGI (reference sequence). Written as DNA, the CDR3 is TGTGCCAGCACCGAGACAGGGGGCGGGTATGGCTACACCTTC. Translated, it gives CASTETGGGYGYTF.

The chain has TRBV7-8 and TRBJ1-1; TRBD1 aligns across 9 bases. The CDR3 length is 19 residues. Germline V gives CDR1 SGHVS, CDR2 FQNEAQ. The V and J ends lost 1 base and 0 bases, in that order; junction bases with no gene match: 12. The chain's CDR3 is CASSLVPPTGGHVNTEAFF. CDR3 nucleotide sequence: TGTGCCAGCAGCTTAGTTCCTCCGACAGGGGGGCATGTGAACACTGAAGCTTTCTTT.

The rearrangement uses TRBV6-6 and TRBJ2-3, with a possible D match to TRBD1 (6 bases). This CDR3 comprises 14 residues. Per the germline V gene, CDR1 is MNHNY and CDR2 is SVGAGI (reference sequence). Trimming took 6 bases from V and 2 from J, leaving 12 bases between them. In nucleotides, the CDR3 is TGTGCCAGCAGGACCACAGGGACCACAGATACGCAGTATTTT. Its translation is CASRTTGTTDTQYF.

The CDR3 DNA reads TGCGCCAGCAGCTTTAGCGGGAAGAATGAGCAGTTCTTC. This encodes CASSFSGKNEQFF. The gene calls are TRBV5-1 and TRBJ2-1; TRBD2 agrees at 8 bases. J gave up 7 bases and V 2 bases, and 2 bases lay outside the gene matches. Germline CDR1 reads SGHRS; CDR2 reads YFSETQ. The CDR3 runs 13 residues.